The source of this T cell receptor (beta chain) is a study of human T cells and chemical hapten exposure. V gave up 2 bases and J gave up 4 bases, with 9 bases separating them. Germline V gene lookup returns CDR1 SGHRS and CDR2 YFSETQ. This CDR3 comprises 14 residues. TCRdb called the RACE reads again in MiXCR, with one record for every CDR3 protein. The sample lists more than 90,000 distinct CDR3 sequences; approximately 10% were seen once. The time point here: patch test 1, 2 weeks after DPC sensitization. Treatment of the sample: therapeutic diphenylcyclopropenone sensitization with weekly scalp DPC.

The clonotype comes from a man between 40 and 49 years old with alopecia areata. Some clones in this sample may be carry-over from other donors' samples. The chain employs TRBV5-1 and TRBJ2-2; D may be TRBD2 (7 bases). This material consisted of whole blood, taken in connection with sensitization to the hapten diphenylcyclopropenone (DPC). CDR3 residues: CASSFGGRTGELFF. CDR3 sequence (DNA): TGCGCCAGCAGCTTCGGGGGGCGCACCGGGGAGCTGTTTTTT. The full variable domain, in which reference TRBV5-1 and TRBJ2-2 provide the parts outside the CDR3, is KAGVTQTPRYLIKTRGQQVTLSCSPISGHRSVSWYQQTPGQGLQFLFEYFSETQRNKGNFPGRFSGRQFSNSRSEMNVSTLELGDSALYLCASSFGGRTGELFFGEGSRLTVL.